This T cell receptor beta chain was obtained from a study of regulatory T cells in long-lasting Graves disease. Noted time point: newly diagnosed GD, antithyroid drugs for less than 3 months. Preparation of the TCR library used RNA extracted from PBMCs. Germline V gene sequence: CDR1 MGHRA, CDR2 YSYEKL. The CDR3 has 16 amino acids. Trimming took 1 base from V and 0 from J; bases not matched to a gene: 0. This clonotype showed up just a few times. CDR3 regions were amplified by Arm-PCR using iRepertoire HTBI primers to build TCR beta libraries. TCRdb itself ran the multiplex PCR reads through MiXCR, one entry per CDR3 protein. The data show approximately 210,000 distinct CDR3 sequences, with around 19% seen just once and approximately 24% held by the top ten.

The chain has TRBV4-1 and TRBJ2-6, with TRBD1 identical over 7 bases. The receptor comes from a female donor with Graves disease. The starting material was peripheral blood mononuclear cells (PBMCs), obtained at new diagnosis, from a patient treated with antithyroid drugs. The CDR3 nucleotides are TGCGCCAGCAGCCAAGGACAGGGCTCTGGGGCCAACGTCCTGACTTTC. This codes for CASSQGQGSGANVLTF.